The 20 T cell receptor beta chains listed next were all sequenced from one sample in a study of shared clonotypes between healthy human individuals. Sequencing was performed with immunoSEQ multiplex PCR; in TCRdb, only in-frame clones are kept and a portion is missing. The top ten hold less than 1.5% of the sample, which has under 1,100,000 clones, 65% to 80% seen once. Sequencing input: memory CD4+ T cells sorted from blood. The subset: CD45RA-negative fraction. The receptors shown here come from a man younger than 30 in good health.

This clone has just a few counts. CDR3: CASSQRAGTSTYEQYF. CDR3 coding DNA: TGTGCCAGCAGCCAAAGAGCCGGGACTAGCACCTACGAGCAGTACTTC. This chain connects TRBV7-2 to TRBJ2-7, with 9 bases matching TRBD2. This CDR3 contains 16 residues. After removal of 5 bases from V and 2 bases from J, the junction contained 10 bases not matched to a gene. The germline V gene has CDR1 SGHTA and CDR2 FQGNSA.

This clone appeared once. The CDR3 here is CASRDSGNTIYF. DNA for the CDR3: TGTGCCAGCAGGGACTCTGGAAACACCATATATTTT. The genes are TRBV6-6 and TRBJ1-3; no definite D call. Germline V gene data show CDR1 as MNHNY and CDR2 as SVGAGI (reference sequence). This CDR3 comprises 12 residues. The V and J ends lost 6 bases and 0 bases respectively, with 3 bases between them.

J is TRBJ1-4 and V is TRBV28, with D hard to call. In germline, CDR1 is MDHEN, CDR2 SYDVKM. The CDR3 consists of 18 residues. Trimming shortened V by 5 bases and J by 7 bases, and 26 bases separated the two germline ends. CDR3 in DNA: TGTGCCAGCAGTCCCACTCACCCCTTCCAGAGAAGAGGTGAAAAACTGTTTTTT. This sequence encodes CASSPTHPFQRRGEKLFF.

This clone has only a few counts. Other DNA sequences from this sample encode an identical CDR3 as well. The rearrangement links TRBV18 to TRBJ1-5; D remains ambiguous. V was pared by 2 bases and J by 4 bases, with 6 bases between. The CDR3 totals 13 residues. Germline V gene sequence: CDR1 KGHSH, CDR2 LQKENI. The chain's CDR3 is CASSPSGNQPQHF. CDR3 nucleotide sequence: TGTGCCAGCTCACCAAGCGGGAATCAGCCCCAGCATTTT.

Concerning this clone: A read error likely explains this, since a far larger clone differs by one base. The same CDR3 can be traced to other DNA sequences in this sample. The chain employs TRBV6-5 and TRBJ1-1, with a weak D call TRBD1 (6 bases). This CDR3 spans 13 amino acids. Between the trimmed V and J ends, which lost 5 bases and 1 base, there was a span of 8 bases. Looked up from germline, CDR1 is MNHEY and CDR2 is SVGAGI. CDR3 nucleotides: TGTGCCAGCAGTCAGACAGGGAACACTGAAGCTTTCTTT. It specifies CASSQTGNTEAFF.

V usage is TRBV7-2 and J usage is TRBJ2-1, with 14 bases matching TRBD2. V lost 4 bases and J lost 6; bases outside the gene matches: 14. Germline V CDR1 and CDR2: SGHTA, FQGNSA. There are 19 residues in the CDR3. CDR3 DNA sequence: TGTGCCAGCAGCTACCGGGACAGGGGGACTAGCGGGAGCGGCAATGAGCAGTTCTTC. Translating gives CASSYRDRGTSGSGNEQFF.

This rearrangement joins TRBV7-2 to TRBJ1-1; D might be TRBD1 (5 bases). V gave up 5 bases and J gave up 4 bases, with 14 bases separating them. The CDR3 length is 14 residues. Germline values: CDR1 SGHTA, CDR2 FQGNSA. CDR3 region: CASSQQGFGTEAFF. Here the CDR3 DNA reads TGTGCCAGCAGCCAGCAGGGTTTCGGCACTGAAGCTTTCTTT.

CDR3 in amino acids: CASSLALTAQETQYF. The CDR3, as DNA: TGTGCCAGCAGCTTAGCGCTGACAGCCCAAGAGACCCAGTACTTC. This chain connects TRBV7-9 to TRBJ2-5; a weak D match, TRBD1 (5 bases). Per the germline V gene, CDR1 is SEHNR and CDR2 is FQNEAQ (reference sequence). CDR3 length: 15 amino acids. V lost 0 bases and J lost 1, with 9 bases in between.

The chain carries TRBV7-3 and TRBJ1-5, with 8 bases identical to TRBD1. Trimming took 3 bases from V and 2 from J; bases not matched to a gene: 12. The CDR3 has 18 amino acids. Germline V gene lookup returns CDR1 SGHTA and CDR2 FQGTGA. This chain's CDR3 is CASSFRQGAKGGNQPQHF. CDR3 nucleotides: TGTGCCAGCAGCTTTCGGCAGGGGGCCAAAGGAGGCAATCAGCCCCAGCATTTT. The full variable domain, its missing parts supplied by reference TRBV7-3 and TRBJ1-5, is GAGVSQTPSNKVTEKGKYVELRCDPISGHTALYWYRQSLGQGPEFLIYFQGTGAADDSGLPNDRFFAVRPEGSVSTLKIQRTERGDSAVYLCASSFRQGAKGGNQPQHFGDGTRLSIL.

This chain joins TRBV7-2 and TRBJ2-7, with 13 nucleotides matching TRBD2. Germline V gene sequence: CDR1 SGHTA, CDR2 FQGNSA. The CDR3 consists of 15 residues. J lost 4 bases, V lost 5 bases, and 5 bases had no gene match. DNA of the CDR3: TGTGCCAGCAGCCGGACTAGCGGGAGTCGGTACGAGCAGTACTTC. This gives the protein CASSRTSGSRYEQYF.

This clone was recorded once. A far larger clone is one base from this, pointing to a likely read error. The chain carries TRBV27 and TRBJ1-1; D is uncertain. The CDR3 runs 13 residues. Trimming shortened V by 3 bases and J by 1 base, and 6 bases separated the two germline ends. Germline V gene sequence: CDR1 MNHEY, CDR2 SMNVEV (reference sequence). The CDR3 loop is CASSFPGNTEAFF. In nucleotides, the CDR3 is TGTGCCAGCAGTTTTCCAGGGAACACTGAAGCTTTCTTT.

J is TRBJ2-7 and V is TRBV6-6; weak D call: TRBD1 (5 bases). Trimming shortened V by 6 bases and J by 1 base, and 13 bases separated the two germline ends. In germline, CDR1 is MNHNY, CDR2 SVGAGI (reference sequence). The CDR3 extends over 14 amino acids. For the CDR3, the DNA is TGTGCCAGCAGAATGGGGCCTGGATCCTACGAGCAGTACTTC. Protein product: CASRMGPGSYEQYF.

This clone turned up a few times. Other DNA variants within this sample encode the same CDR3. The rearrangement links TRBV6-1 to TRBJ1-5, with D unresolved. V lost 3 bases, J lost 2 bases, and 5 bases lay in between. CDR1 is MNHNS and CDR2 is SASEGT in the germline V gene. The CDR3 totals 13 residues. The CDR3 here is CASSERGNQPQHF. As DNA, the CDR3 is TGTGCCAGCAGTGAGAGGGGCAATCAGCCCCAGCATTTT.

CDR3 amino acids: CASSSTGRAYNEQFF. CDR3 coding DNA: TGTGCCAGCAGCTCCACCGGTAGAGCCTACAATGAGCAGTTCTTC. The chain carries TRBV5-6 and TRBJ2-1; D uncertain. Germline values: CDR1 SGHDT, CDR2 YYEEEE. This CDR3 has 15 amino acids. The V end lost 3 bases, the J end lost 2 bases, and 12 bases lay between the germline ends.

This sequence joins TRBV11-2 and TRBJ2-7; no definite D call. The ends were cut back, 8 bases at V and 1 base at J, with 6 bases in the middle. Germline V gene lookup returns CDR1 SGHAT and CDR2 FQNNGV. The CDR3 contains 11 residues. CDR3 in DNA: TGTGCCAGCGGTTCATCCTACGAGCAGTACTTC. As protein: CASGSSYEQYF.

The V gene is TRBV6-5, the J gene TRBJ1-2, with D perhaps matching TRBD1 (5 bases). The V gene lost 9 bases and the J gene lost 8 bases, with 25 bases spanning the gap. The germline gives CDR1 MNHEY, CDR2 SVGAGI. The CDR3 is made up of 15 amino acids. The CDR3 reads CASTFQTASPHGYTF. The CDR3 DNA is TGTGCCAGTACCTTCCAGACAGCGTCACCCCACGGCTACACCTTC.

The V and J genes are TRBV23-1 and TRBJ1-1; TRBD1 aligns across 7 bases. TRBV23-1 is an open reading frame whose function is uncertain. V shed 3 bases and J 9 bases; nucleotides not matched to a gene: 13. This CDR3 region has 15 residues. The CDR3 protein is CASSHPDRTPWKAFF. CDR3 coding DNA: TGCGCCAGCAGTCACCCGGACAGGACCCCTTGGAAAGCTTTCTTT.

The CDR3 loop is CAWTSRGGTGANVLTF. The DNA of the CDR3 is TGTGCCTGGACGTCCCGGGGGGGGACTGGGGCCAACGTCCTGACTTTC. J is TRBJ2-6 and V is TRBV30; 8 bases are a match to TRBD2. The germline V gene encodes CDR1 GTSNPN and CDR2 SVGIG (reference sequence). The V segment lost 4 bases and the J segment 2 bases; nucleotides outside the gene matches: 7. This CDR3 spans 16 amino acids.

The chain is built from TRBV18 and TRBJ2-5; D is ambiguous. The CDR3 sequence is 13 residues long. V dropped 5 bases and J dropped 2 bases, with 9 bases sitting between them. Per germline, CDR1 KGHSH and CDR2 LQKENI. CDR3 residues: CASSARSQETQYF. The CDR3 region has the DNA TGTGCCAGCTCAGCCCGATCACAAGAGACCCAGTACTTC.

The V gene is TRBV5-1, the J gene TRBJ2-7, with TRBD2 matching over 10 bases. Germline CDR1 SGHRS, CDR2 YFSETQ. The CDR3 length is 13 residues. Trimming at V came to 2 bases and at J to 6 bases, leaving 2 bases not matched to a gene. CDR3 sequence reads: CASSLAGGAEQYF. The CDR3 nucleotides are TGCGCCAGCAGCTTAGCGGGAGGGGCCGAGCAGTACTTC.